Sequencing of this T cell receptor (beta chain) was carried out in a study of T cells expressing NK-cell markers (dated by TCRdb to 2018 to 2021). About the investigation overall: In sorted CD3+CD56+NKG2C+, CD3+CD56+NKG2C- and CD3+CD56-NKG2C+ T-cell subsets from eight or nine donors, TCR beta-chain repertoires were profiled. Seven of the eight sequenced donors were HCMV-seropositive and one was HCMV-seronegative. The study sequenced eight donors, all healthy volunteers chosen at random: three men and five women. The libraries were sequenced on Illumina HiSeq 2000/2500, MiSeq or NextSeq, producing 2 x 150 bp reads. Here is what the overall study found, with its caveats: In roughly 6 donors, the dominant CD3+CD56+NKG2C+ clonotypes ranked among the top 10 CD8+ clonotypes, making up about 1.0-7.0% of CD8+ T cells. It remained unclear whether the expanded NKG2C-expressing T cell clones were specific for HCMV antigens. Those dominant clonotypes were again the most abundant among CD3+CD56-NKG2C+ cells in a few donors, at 28.3-60.1%.

The CDR3 goes from the cysteine to the phenylalanine over 14 residues. DNA is not recorded here. CDR1 LNHDA and CDR2 SQIVND are derived from the germline V gene (reference sequence). Sequencing took place on an Illumina HiSeq 2000. TCR beta cDNA libraries were made by 5'RACE template switching that added a universal primer site and unique molecular identifiers. Synthesis of cDNA was primed from the TCR beta constant segment and was followed by two consecutive PCR amplification steps. On the study's bioinformatics: Reads were demultiplexed and grouped by UMI with MIGEC, and clonotypes were assembled and quantified with MiTCR. To exclude erroneous sequences, any TCR cDNA sequence not supported by at least two reads was discarded. Downstream repertoire analysis used the tcR package, and clonotypes were matched across fractions by CDR3 nucleotide sequence plus V segment. VDJmatch was used to annotate antigen specificity against VDJdb, with one amino acid substitution in CDR3 permitted. TCRdb reprocessed the reads, so every CDR3 protein sequence counts as one entry and DNA is not shown. The V and J calls come from TCRdb's annotation, not from the publication. This sample's clone table shows about 550,000 distinct CDR3 sequences. Roughly 3.6% of the sample belongs to the ten largest clones.

HCMV serostatus was determined by detecting HCMV-specific IgG in serum with a commercial ELISA kit. Peripheral blood mononuclear cells were isolated from blood by Ficoll density gradient centrifugation. As regards this clonotype: Its binding antigen is unknown.

The chain employs TRBV19 and TRBJ2-3. The TCR was taken from a man aged 18-30 years in good health. Donor details come from another sample of the same person, matched by shared clones. The specimen was blood T cells: a sorted CD56 or NKG2C T cell subset, CD4+ or CD8+ T cells, or bulk PBMC T cells (not recorded which). Here the CDR3 is given as CASSMSWTTDTQYF. Where the CDR3 stops, the reference TRBV19 and TRBJ2-3 genes take over; the full variable domain is DGGITQSPKYLFRKEGQNVTLSCEQNLNHDAMYWYRQDPGQGLRLIYYSQIVNDFQKGDIAEGYSVSREKKESFPLTVTSAQKNPTAFYLCASSMSWTTDTQYFGPGTRLTVL.